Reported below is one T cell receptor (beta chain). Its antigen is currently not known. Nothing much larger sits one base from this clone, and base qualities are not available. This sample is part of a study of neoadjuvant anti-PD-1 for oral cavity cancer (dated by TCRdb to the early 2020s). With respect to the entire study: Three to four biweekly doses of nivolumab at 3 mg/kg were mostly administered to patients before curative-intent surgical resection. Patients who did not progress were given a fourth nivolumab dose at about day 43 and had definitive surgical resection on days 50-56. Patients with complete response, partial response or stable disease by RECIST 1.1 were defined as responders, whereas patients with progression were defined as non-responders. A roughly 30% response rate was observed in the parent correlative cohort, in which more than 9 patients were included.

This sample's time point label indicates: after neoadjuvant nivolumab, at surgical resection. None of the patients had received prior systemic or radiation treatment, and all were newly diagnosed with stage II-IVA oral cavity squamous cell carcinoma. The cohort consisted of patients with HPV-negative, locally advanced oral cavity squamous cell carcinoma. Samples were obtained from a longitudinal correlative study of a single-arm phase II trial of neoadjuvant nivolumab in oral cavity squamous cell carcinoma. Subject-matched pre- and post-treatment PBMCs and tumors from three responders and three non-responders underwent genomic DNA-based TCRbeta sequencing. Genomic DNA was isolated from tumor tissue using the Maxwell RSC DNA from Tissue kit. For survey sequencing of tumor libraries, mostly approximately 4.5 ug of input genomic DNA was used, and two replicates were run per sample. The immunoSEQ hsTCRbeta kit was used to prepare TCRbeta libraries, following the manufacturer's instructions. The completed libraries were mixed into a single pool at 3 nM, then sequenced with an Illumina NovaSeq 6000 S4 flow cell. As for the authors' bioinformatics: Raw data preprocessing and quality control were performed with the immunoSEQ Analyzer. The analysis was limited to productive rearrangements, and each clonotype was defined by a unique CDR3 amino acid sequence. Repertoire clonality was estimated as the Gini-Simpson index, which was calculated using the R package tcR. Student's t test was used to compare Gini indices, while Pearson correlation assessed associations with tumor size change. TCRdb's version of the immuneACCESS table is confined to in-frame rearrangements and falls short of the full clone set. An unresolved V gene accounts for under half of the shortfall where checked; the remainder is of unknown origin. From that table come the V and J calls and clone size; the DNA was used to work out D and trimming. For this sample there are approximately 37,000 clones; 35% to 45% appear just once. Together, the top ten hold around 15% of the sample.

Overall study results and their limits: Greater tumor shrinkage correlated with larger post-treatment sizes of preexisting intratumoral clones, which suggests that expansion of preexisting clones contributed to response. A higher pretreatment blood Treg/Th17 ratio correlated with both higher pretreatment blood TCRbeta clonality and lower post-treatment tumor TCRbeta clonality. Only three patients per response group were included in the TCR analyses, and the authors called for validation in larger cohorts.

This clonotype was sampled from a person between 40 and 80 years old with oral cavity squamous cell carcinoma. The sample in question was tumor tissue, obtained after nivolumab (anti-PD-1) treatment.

The CDR3 sequence is CASQGNNEQFF. The DNA sequence is given as TGTGCCAGCCAGGGAAACAATGAGCAGTTCTTC. This sequence uses TRBV6-5 and TRBJ2-1, with TRBD1 tentatively as D gene (5 bases match). Cut back by 8 bases and 5 bases, the V and J ends lie 7 bases apart. CDR1 MNHEY and CDR2 SVGAGI are derived from the germline V gene. Counted from cysteine to phenylalanine, this CDR3 has 11 amino acids. The sequence is cut down to CDR3 DNA, 33 bases in frame from base 1.